This TCR beta chain was documented in a study of early T cells in non-severe SARS-CoV-2 infection. Across the whole study: From unsorted whole blood, bulk RNA was sequenced, and the chains remained unpaired.

With 4 bases removed from V and 3 bases from J, the gap between germline ends came to 9 bases. Germline V CDR1 and CDR2: DFQATT, SNEGSKA (reference sequence). This CDR3 spans 13 amino acids. This clonotype has a handful of counts. Attachment of unique molecular identifiers to individual cDNA molecules was performed. Each CDR3 protein is one row after TCRdb ran MiXCR on the 5' RACE reads. The sample holds some 87,000 distinct CDR3 sequences, around 10% seen once. Sequencing was carried out using whole blood. The TCR originated in an adult who was a healthcare worker with PCR-confirmed SARS-CoV-2 infection or an uninfected control (not recorded which). The chain employs TRBV20-1 and TRBJ1-4; possibly TRBD1 for D (5 bases). The DNA for the CDR3 is TGCAGTGCTAAAACGGGGCCTAATGAAAAACTGTTTTTT. Amino acid sequence: CSAKTGPNEKLFF.